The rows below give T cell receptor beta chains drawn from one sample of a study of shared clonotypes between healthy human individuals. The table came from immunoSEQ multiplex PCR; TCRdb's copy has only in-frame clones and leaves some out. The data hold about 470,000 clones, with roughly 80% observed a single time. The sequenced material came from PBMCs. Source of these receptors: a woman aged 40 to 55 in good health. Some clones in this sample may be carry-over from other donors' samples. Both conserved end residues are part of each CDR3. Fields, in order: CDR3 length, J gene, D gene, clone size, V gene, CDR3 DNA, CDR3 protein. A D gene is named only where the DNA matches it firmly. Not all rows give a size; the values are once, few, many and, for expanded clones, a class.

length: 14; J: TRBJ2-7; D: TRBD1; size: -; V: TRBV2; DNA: TGTGCCAGCAGTAAGGACAGGGGGTCCTACGAGCAGTACTTC; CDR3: CASSKDRGSYEQYF
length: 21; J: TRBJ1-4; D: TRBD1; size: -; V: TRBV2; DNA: TGTGCCAGCAGTGAAGCTTTCGGGACAGTATTGATCAAAGCGACTAATGAAAAACTGTTTTTT; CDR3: CASSEAFGTVLIKATNEKLFF
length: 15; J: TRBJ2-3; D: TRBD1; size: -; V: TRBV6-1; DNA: TGTGCCAGCAAGATGGACAGGGAGGAAACAGATACGCAGTATTTT; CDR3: CASKMDREETDTQYF
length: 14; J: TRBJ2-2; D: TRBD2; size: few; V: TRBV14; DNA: TGTGCCAGCAGCCAAGATGGGACTAGCGGGGAGCTGTTTTTT; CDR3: CASSQDGTSGELFF
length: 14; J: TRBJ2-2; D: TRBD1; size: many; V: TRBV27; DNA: TGTGCCAGCAGTTTACTGACAGGGGCCGGGGAGCTGTTTTTT; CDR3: CASSLLTGAGELFF
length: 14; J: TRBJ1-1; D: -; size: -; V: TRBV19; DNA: TGTGCCAGTAGTCTCGCCATCGGAGACACTGAAGCTTTCTTT; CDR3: CASSLAIGDTEAFF
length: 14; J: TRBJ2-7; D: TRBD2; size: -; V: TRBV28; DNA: TGTGCCAGCAGGCCTCGACTAGCGGTCTACGAGCAGTACTTC; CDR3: CASRPRLAVYEQYF
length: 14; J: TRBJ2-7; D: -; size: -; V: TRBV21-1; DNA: TGTGCCAGCAGCCGGGACAGGGGACCCTACGAGCAGTACTTC; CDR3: CASSRDRGPYEQYF
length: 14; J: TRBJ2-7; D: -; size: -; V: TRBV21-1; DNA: TGTGCCAGCAGCAATCCGGCGGAAAGCTACGAGCAGTACTTC; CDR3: CASSNPAESYEQYF
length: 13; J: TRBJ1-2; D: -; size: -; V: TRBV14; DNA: TGTGCCAGCAGCCAGGGACATAATTATGGCTACACCTTC; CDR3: CASSQGHNYGYTF
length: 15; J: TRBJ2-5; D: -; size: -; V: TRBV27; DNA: TGTGCCAGCAGCTCCGTTAGGGGGGGCCAAGAGACCCAGTACTTC; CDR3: CASSSVRGGQETQYF
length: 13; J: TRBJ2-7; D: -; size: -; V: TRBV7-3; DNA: TGTGCCAGCAGCCGAGGACCATCGGACGAGCAGTACTTC; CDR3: CASSRGPSDEQYF
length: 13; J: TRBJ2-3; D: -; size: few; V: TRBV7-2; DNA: TGTGCCAGCAGCTTAAATTTGGCAGATACGCAGTATTTT; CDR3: CASSLNLADTQYF
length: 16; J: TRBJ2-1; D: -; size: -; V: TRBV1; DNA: TGCACCAGCAGCCAAGATAAGGGACTAGCGGCTGGTGAGCAGTTCTTC; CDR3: CTSSQDKGLAAGEQFF
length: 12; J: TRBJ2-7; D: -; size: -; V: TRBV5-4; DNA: TGTGCCAGCAGCCGTCTGGCTTCCGAGCAGTACTTC; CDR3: CASSRLASEQYF
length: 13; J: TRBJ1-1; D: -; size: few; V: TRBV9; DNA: TGTGCCAGCAGCAGGGTTTGGAACACTGAAGCTTTCTTT; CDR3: CASSRVWNTEAFF
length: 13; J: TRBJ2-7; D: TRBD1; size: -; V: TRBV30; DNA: TGTGCCTGTGCCCAGGGGGTGGCCTACGAGCAGTACTTC; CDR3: CACAQGVAYEQYF
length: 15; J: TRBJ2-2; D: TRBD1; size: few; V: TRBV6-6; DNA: TGTGCCAGCAGCCCCAAGACAGGGGGCACCGGGGAGCTGTTTTTT; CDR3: CASSPKTGGTGELFF
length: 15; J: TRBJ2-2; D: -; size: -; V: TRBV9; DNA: TGTGCCAGCAAGAAGACAGGGCGGGGTACCGGGGAGCTGTTTTTT; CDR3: CASKKTGRGTGELFF
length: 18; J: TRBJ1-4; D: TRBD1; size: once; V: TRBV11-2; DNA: TGTGCCAGCAGCGCCCGGGGGGTGCAGGGGGCAACTAATGAAAAACTGTTTTTT; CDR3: CASSARGVQGATNEKLFF
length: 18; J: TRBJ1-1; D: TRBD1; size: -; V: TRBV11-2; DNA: TGTGCCAGCAGCTTCCATCGGGTGACAGGGGGCGATATAACTGAAGCTTTCTTT; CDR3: CASSFHRVTGGDITEAFF
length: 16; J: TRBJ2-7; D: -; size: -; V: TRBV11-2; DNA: TGTGCCAGCAGCTTAGAGTGGGGGGTAGGGACCTACGAGCAGTACTTC; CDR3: CASSLEWGVGTYEQYF
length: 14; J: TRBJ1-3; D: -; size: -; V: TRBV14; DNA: TGTGCCAGCAGCCAAGCACAGGAACTAAACACCATATATTTT; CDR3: CASSQAQELNTIYF
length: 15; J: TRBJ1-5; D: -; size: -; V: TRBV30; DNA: TGTGCCTGGAAGAATGGAGGGGGTGACAATCAGCCCCAGCATTTT; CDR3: CAWKNGGGDNQPQHF
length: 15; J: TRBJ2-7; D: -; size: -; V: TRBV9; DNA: TGTGCCAGCAGCGTAGACGGGAGTTGGGACTACGAGCAGTACTTC; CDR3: CASSVDGSWDYEQYF
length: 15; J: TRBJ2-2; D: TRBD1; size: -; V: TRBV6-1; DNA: TGTGCCAGCAGTAGTTGGACAGGGGGCCTCGGGGAGCTGTTTTTT; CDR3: CASSSWTGGLGELFF
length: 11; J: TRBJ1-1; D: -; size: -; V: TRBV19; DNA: TGTGCCAGTAGTATGGGAATTGAAGCTTTCTTT; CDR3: CASSMGIEAFF
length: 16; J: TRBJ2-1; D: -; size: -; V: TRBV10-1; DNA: TGCGCCAGCAGTGAGTCGAAGGCCGGGGGCTACAATGAGCAGTTCTTC; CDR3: CASSESKAGGYNEQFF
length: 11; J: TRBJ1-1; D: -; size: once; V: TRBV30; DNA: TGTGCCTGGAGGTACATGACTGAAGCCTTCTTT; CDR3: CAWRYMTEAFF
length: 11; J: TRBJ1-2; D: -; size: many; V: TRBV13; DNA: TGTGCCAGCAGCTTAGGGTATGGCTACACCTTC; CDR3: CASSLGYGYTF
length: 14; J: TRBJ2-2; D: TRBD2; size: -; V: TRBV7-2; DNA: TGTGCCAGCAGCTTCGGACTAGCTTACGGGGAGCTGTTTTTT; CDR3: CASSFGLAYGELFF
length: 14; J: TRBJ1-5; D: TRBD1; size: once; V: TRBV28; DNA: TGTGCCAGCAGTCCGGGACAGGACGATCAGCCCCAGCATTTT; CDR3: CASSPGQDDQPQHF
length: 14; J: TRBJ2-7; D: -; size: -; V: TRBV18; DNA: TGTGCCAGCTCACCAGGGGTAGACTCCTACGAGCAGTACTTC; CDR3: CASSPGVDSYEQYF
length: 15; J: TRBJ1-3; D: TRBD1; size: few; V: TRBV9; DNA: TGTGCCAGCAGCCCCTCAGGGGGAGGTGGAAACACCATATATTTT; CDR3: CASSPSGGGGNTIYF
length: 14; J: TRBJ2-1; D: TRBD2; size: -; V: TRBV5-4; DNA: TGTGCCAGCAGCACGGGACTACTAAAGGATGAGCAGTTCTTC; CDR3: CASSTGLLKDEQFF
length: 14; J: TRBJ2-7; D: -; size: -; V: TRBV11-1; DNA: TGTGCCAGCAGCCGTCAGGGGACCCGCTACGAGCAGTACTTC; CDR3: CASSRQGTRYEQYF
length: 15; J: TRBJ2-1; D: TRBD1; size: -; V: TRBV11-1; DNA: TGTGCCAGCAGCTTAGGGCAGGGGGCCTACAATGAGCAGTTCTTC; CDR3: CASSLGQGAYNEQFF
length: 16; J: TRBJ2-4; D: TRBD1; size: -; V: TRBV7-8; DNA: TGTGCCAGCAGCTTAGGTCTACAGGGGGCGACGAACATTCAGTACTTC; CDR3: CASSLGLQGATNIQYF
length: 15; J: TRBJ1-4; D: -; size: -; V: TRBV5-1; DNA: TGCGCCAGCAGCTTGGGGGGAATGCCTAATGAAAAACTGTTTTTT; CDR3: CASSLGGMPNEKLFF
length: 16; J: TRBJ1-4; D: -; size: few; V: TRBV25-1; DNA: TGTGCCAGCAGTGCTATAGGGGACACAACTAATGAAAAACTGTTTTTT; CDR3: CASSAIGDTTNEKLFF
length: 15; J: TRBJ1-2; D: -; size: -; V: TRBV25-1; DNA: TGTGCCAGCAGCGCCGGGCCTCGAGGGGACTATGGCTACACCTTC; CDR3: CASSAGPRGDYGYTF
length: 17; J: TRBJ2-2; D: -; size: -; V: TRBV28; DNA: TGTGCCAGCAGTTTATTTGCAGGGGCTGTTCGAGACGGGGAGCTGTTTTTT; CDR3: CASSLFAGAVRDGELFF
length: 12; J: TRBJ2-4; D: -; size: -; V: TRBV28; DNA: TGTGCCAGCAGTTCCGGGGGAGGTGGTCAGTACTTC; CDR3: CASSSGGGGQYF
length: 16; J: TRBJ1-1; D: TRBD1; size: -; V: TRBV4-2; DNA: TGTGCCAGCAGCCCCGGACAGGGAGGATGGAACACTGAAGCTTTCTTT; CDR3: CASSPGQGGWNTEAFF
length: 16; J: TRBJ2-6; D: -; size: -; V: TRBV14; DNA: TGTGCCAGCAGCCCCTACCGCTACTCTGGGGCCAACGTCCTGACTTTC; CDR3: CASSPYRYSGANVLTF
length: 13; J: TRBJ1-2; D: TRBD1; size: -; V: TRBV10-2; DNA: TGCGCCAGCACTTCGGACAGGGGGAGCCTCTACACCTTC; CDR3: CASTSDRGSLYTF